The rows below give T cell receptor beta chains drawn from one sample of a study of blood T cell repertoires in COVID-19. Libraries were prepared by immunoSEQ multiplex PCR; TCRdb keeps only in-frame clonotypes and omits some of them. Among about 130,000 clones listed, about 89% were seen once. The specimen sequenced was peripheral blood. The origin of the receptors is a woman aged 70-85 years with COVID-19, enrolled during active disease. The CDR3 runs from the conserved cysteine through the conserved F or W. D genes are given only for firm matches. Clone size is shown for a subset of rows, as once, few, many or a class of expanded clone.

V	J	D	size	DNA	CDR3
TRBV18	TRBJ1-1	.	.	TGTGCCAGCTCACAGACAGGCAAGAACACTGAAGCTTTCTTT	CASSQTGKNTEAFF
TRBV5-1	TRBJ2-1	.	.	TGCGCCAGCAGCTTGGAGGCTAGCTCCTACAATGAGCAGTTCTTC	CASSLEASSYNEQFF
TRBV18	TRBJ1-2	TRBD1	.	TGTGCCAGCTCACAACAGGGACAGGGATTTGACTACACCTTC	CASSQQGQGFDYTF
TRBV3-1/TRBV3-2	TRBJ1-5	.	.	TGTGCCAGCAGCCAAGACAGGCAAAATCAGCCCCAGCATTTT	CASSQDRQNQPQHF
TRBV10-3	TRBJ1-2	TRBD1	once	TGTGCCATCAGTGGGCTCGACAGGGGGTTAGGCTATGGCTACACCTTC	CAISGLDRGLGYGYTF
TRBV6-6	TRBJ2-7	TRBD1	few	TGTGCCAGCAGGCCCAGTGGACAGGGACCCTACGAGCAGTACTTC	CASRPSGQGPYEQYF
TRBV29-1	TRBJ2-1	TRBD1	.	TGCAGCGTTGAAGCCGGGACAGGGGGCCTTAGTGAGCAGTTCTTC	CSVEAGTGGLSEQFF
TRBV5-1	TRBJ1-2	.	.	TGCGCCAGCAGCTTGGCGGGAGAAAACTATGGCTACACCTTC	CASSLAGENYGYTF
TRBV5-6	TRBJ1-1	TRBD1	.	TGTGCCAGCAGTCGGACAGGCATGAACACTGAAGCTTTCTTT	CASSRTGMNTEAFF
TRBV6-1	TRBJ2-3	TRBD2	.	TGTGCCAGCAGTGAACCGGGACTAGCGGGGGGGCCGGATACGCAGTATTTT	CASSEPGLAGGPDTQYF
TRBV29-1	TRBJ1-2	.	.	TGCAGCGTTGAACTCGCGGGGCCTGCACGCTACACCTTC	CSVELAGPARYTF
TRBV6-4	TRBJ1-5	.	few	TGTGCCAGCAGTCGAACAGGGCCTAGCAATCAGCCCCAGCATTTT	CASSRTGPSNQPQHF
TRBV6-6	TRBJ1-2	.	.	TGTGCCAGCAGTTACTCGGGGGGGGCTAACTATGGCTACACCTTC	CASSYSGGANYGYTF
TRBV6-2/TRBV6-3	TRBJ2-1	TRBD2	.	TGTGCCAGCAGTTACTCAGCGGGGAATTACAATGAGCAGTTCTTC	CASSYSAGNYNEQFF
TRBV28	TRBJ1-6	.	.	TGTGCCAGCAGTCCTACCCCCGTACTGAACTCCTATAATTCACCCCTCCACTTT	CASSPTPVLNSYNSPLHF
TRBV9	TRBJ2-3	TRBD2	few	TGTGCCAGCAGCGTACGGACTAGCCCCGATACGCAGTATTTT	CASSVRTSPDTQYF
TRBV6-5	TRBJ1-6	TRBD1	.	TGTGCCAGCAGACCGGGACAGGCGGGTTCACCCCTCCACTTT	CASRPGQAGSPLHF
TRBV29-1	TRBJ1-5	TRBD1	few	TGCAGCGTCCGGGACAGGGGCAATCAGCCCCAGCATTTT	CSVRDRGNQPQHF
TRBV5-1	TRBJ1-1	.	.	TGCGCCAGCAGCTTGGCCATGGGGCCCACTGAAGCTTTCTTT	CASSLAMGPTEAFF
TRBV5-1	TRBJ2-1	TRBD2	.	TGCGCCAGCAGCTTGGAGGGGCGCGGGGGGGCCAACAATGAGCAGTTCTTC	CASSLEGRGGANNEQFF
TRBV19	TRBJ2-4	.	.	TGTGCCAGTCGCGGGACAGATCTAGCCAAAAACATTCAGTACTTC	CASRGTDLAKNIQYF
TRBV5-1	TRBJ1-6	.	once	TGCGCCAGCAGAGGGGAGGGGGGGCATTCACCCCTCCACTTT	CASRGEGGHSPLHF
TRBV5-4	TRBJ1-1	.	.	TGTGCCAGCAGTCCGGGCCAGGGGAACACTGAAGCTTTCTTT	CASSPGQGNTEAFF
TRBV28	TRBJ1-3	.	.	TGTGCCAGCAGTTTTCGCCAAACCCCAGGGCGACCAAACACCATATATTTT	CASSFRQTPGRPNTIYF
TRBV10-3	TRBJ1-1	TRBD1	.	TGTGCCATCAGTGATGGACAGGGGACTGAAGCTTTCTTT	CAISDGQGTEAFF
TRBV5-1	TRBJ2-3	TRBD2	.	TGCGCCAGCAGCTTGGCGGGGAGGGGCACAGATACGCAGTATTTT	CASSLAGRGTDTQYF
TRBV5-3	TRBJ1-5	.	.	TGTGCCAGAAGCGACGGCCGGGATGTGATACAGCCCCAGCATTTT	CARSDGRDVIQPQHF